One sample yielded the 3 T cell receptor beta chains listed below, sequenced in a study of shared clonotypes between healthy human individuals. The naive CD8 fraction comprised CD45RO-negative cells positively selected for CCR7 and excluded terminally differentiated effector memory CD45RA+ cells. Only in-frame clones appear in the TCRdb table, and some are missing; sequencing was by immunoSEQ multiplex PCR. This sample has about 2,100,000 clones; approximately 94% occur once, and the top ten carry 1.5% to 2%. Sequencing was done on a sample of naive CD8+ T cells from PBMCs. The receptors were gathered from a man aged 18 to 35 in good health. Some clones in this sample may be carry-over from other donors' samples.

The chain carries TRBV19 and TRBJ2-5; D possibly matches TRBD1 or TRBD2 (5 bases each). TRBJ2-7 matches the DNA end more closely, so the J call is doubtful. This CDR3 spans 15 amino acids. The germline V gene encodes CDR1 LNHDA and CDR2 SQIVND (reference sequence). The CDR3 here is CASSARDAPSYEQYF. The CDR3 bases are TGTGCCAGTAGTGCCAGGGACGCCCCCTCCTACGAGCAGTACTTC.

V is TRBV9 and J is TRBJ2-3; 11 nucleotides align to TRBD2. The ends lost 3 bases at V and 6 bases at J; junction bases unmatched: 9. Looked up from germline, CDR1 is SGDLS and CDR2 is YYNGEE. The CDR3 totals 16 residues. CDR3: CASSGTSGSPLDTQYF. CDR3 DNA sequence: TGTGCCAGCAGCGGTACTAGCGGGAGCCCCTTGGATACGCAGTATTTT.

The chain links TRBV6-1 to TRBJ1-2; 7 bases map to TRBD1. The J segment lost 7 bases and the V segment lost 3 bases, leaving 8 bases of the junction unmatched. The CDR3 runs to 14 residues. The V gene's germline CDR1 is MNHNS and CDR2 SASEGT. This CDR3 reads CASSERQGQAGYTF. The CDR3 DNA reads TGTGCCAGCAGTGAGAGACAGGGCCAAGCTGGCTACACCTTC.